This paragraph reports one TCR beta chain. The trim removed 2 bases at V and 4 bases at J, leaving 8 bases unmatched. The CDR3 extends over 18 amino acids. Germline lookup yields CDR1 SGHDN and CDR2 FVKESK. The data were taken from a study of control samples from healthy donors and cancer patients. Produced via immunoSEQ multiplex PCR; TCRdb's table is partial and in-frame only. The sample lists about 120,000 clones, about 95% seen once, with 3.6% in the top ten. The V gene is TRBV14, the J gene TRBJ1-4; the match to TRBD1 covers 12 bases. This clonotype was obtained from a man younger than 40 in good health. The sequencing input was blood. The CDR3 sequence: CASSQTRDRGLGNEKLFF. CDR3 bases: TGTGCCAGCAGCCAAACAAGGGACAGGGGGCTAGGTAATGAAAAACTGTTTTTT.